The rows below give T cell receptor beta chains drawn from one sample of a study of human T cells and chemical hapten exposure. TCRdb reanalysed the RACE reads using MiXCR and keeps one entry per CDR3 protein. The sample lists roughly 56,000 distinct CDR3 sequences; more than 9% were seen once. Sequenced material: whole blood, taken in connection with sensitization to the hapten diphenylcyclopropenone (DPC). The receptors derive from a woman under 40 with alopecia areata. Some clones in this sample may be carry-over from other donors' samples. Both conserved end residues are part of each CDR3. The D gene is left open where the match is weak. Clone size is given for some rows only: seen once, a few or many times, or a class if the clone is expanded.

CDR3 DNA	CDR3 protein	V gene	D gene	J gene	clone size
TGCGCCAGCAGCCAAGATTCGGCGGGGGGGGCTCAAGAGACCCAGTACTTC	CASSQDSAGGAQETQYF	TRBV4-3	TRBD2	TRBJ2-5	.
TGTGCCAGCAGGGGACGGAACAATGAGCAGTTCTTC	CASRGRNNEQFF	TRBV28	.	TRBJ2-1	.
TGTGCCAGCAGCTTTATCCCCTGGTCTTCTAGCACAGATACGCAGTATTTT	CASSFIPWSSSTDTQYF	TRBV11-2	.	TRBJ2-3	few
TGTGCCAGCAGTCGGGACAGGGTAATCGATGAGCAGTTCTTC	CASSRDRVIDEQFF	TRBV28	TRBD1	TRBJ2-1	medium-sized
TGTGCCAGCAGACCACCTCAGTGGAACTATGGCTACACCTTC	CASRPPQWNYGYTF	TRBV12-3/TRBV12-4	.	TRBJ1-2	few
TGTGCCAGCAGTTTCGTCGGGGGGAGTGAAGCTTTCTTT	CASSFVGGSEAFF	TRBV28	.	TRBJ1-1	many
TGTGCCAGCAGCCGGGGGGCAACCTACAATGAGCAGTTCTTC	CASSRGATYNEQFF	TRBV5-6	.	TRBJ2-1	.
TGTGCCAGCAGTTTAACGGGGGGCAGCACAGATACGCAGTATTTT	CASSLTGGSTDTQYF	TRBV12-3/TRBV12-4	.	TRBJ2-3	.
TGTGCCAGCAGGCCGCCGGCGGGCACCTACAATGAGCAGTTCTTC	CASRPPAGTYNEQFF	TRBV7-9	.	TRBJ2-1	.
TGTGCCAGCAGCTTAGGTCGGACAGGGCGGCGAGAAAAACTGTTTTTT	CASSLGRTGRREKLFF	TRBV7-8	TRBD1	TRBJ1-4	.
TGCAGTGCCTGGGGCGGATTTTACACAGATACGCAGTATTTT	CSAWGGFYTDTQYF	TRBV20-1	.	TRBJ2-3	few
TGTGCCAGCAGTTTACGGGACGGGCCTGGGGCCAACGTCCTGACTTTC	CASSLRDGPGANVLTF	TRBV28	.	TRBJ2-6	.
TGTGCCAGCTCCCCATCATTTGTCGAAGCTTTCTTT	CASSPSFVEAFF	TRBV18	.	TRBJ1-1	.
TGTGCCAGCAGTTCCGGGACAGGGGGGTCGAATGGCTACACCTTC	CASSSGTGGSNGYTF	TRBV6-2/TRBV6-3	TRBD1	TRBJ1-2	few
TGCAGTGGGGAGGAGGGACTCGGCTCCTACGAGCAGTACTTC	CSGEEGLGSYEQYF	TRBV20-1	.	TRBJ2-7	.
TGTGCCACCAGTGATCGAGAAAGGCTCGCTGAAGCTTTCTTT	CATSDRERLAEAFF	TRBV15	.	TRBJ1-1	many
TGTGCCAGCAGTTTTAGGGGGCAGAACACTGAAGCTTTCTTT	CASSFRGQNTEAFF	TRBV12-3/TRBV12-4	TRBD1	TRBJ1-1	.
TGTGCCAGCAGCTTGAGGGGTCAGGGCTACGAGCAGTACTTC	CASSLRGQGYEQYF	TRBV5-6	.	TRBJ2-7	.
TGCGCCAGCAGCCCAACGACAGGGGGCGGCGCAGATACGCAGTATTTT	CASSPTTGGGADTQYF	TRBV5-1	TRBD1	TRBJ2-3	few
TGTGCCAGCACCAAGGACGGTTTAAGCAATCAGCCCCAGCATTTT	CASTKDGLSNQPQHF	TRBV28	.	TRBJ1-5	.
TGTGCCAGCAGCTTAAAACGACAGGGGACGACCCAGTACTTC	CASSLKRQGTTQYF	TRBV7-3	TRBD1	TRBJ2-5	.
TGTGCCAGCAGTTTAGGGATCGGGCACGACACTGAAGCTTTCTTT	CASSLGIGHDTEAFF	TRBV12-3/TRBV12-4	.	TRBJ1-1	many
TGCGCCAGCAGCACGAATCTACCGGGAAACAGTGTGCAGTACTTC	CASSTNLPGNSVQYF	TRBV5-1	.	TRBJ2-7	few
TGCGCCAGCAGCTTGGACCCAAGCTCCTATAATTCACCCCTCCACTTT	CASSLDPSSYNSPLHF	TRBV5-1	.	TRBJ1-6	.
TGTGCCAGCAGTCCGATAGCGGCCTACGAGCAGTACTTC	CASSPIAAYEQYF	TRBV28	.	TRBJ2-7	many
TGTGCCAGCAGTACCGATGGGCGGCCCAATCAGCCCCAGCATTTT	CASSTDGRPNQPQHF	TRBV28	.	TRBJ1-5	few
TGTGCCAGCATTCCCCAGGGGCAGGGCACAGATACGCAGTATTTT	CASIPQGQGTDTQYF	TRBV28	.	TRBJ2-3	many
TGTGCCAGCAGGAGACAGAGCTCTGGAAACACCATATATTTT	CASRRQSSGNTIYF	TRBV6-5	.	TRBJ1-3	.
TGTGCCACCGCACAGGACCACTCGCACGAGCAGTACTTC	CATAQDHSHEQYF	TRBV2	.	TRBJ2-7	many
TGTGCCAGCAGTGAAGCTAGAGGGGCGGGTCAGCCCCAGCATTTT	CASSEARGAGQPQHF	TRBV2	.	TRBJ1-5	.
TGTGCCAGCTCACCAGGTGGCTCGTCCACTGAAGCTTTCTTT	CASSPGGSSTEAFF	TRBV18	.	TRBJ1-1	many
TGTGCCAGCAGTCCCCTCCCCGGGACAGCGGCTTACGAGCAGTACTTC	CASSPLPGTAAYEQYF	TRBV27	TRBD1	TRBJ2-7	.
TGTGCCAGCAGCTGGGGTCTAGGGTCGCAGTATTTT	CASSWGLGSQYF	TRBV5-6	.	TRBJ2-3	.